This note documents a single TCR beta chain sequence. The data originate from a study of T-cell memory formation after mild COVID-19. TCRdb redid the calling of the 5' RACE reads with MiXCR, one entry per CDR3 protein. The sample carries 400,000 to 500,000 distinct CDR3 sequences, less than 25% recorded once. CDR3 length: 15 residues. Germline V gives CDR1 SEHNR, CDR2 FQNEAQ (reference sequence). V was pared by 7 bases and J by 2 bases, with 17 bases between. The clonotype comes from an adult woman who had mild COVID-19 (a few samples of this study predate the infection). Cell type and time point are not known. This chain connects TRBV7-9 to TRBJ2-5; the D gene could be TRBD1 or TRBD2 (5 bases each). The sequenced material came from PBMCs or a T cell subset sorted from them (not recorded which). The CDR3 sequence is CASIPLGVLQETQYF. The CDR3 DNA is TGTGCCAGCATCCCCTTGGGGGTCTTACAAGAGACCCAGTACTTC.